The 15 T cell receptor beta chains below come from one sample, sequenced in a study of T cell responses to AZD1222 COVID-19 vaccine. Clones were read by immunoSEQ multiplex PCR, and TCRdb kept only the in-frame ones, dropping some. In the table there are 150,000 to 200,000 clones, around 88% of which are singletons. This material consisted of peripheral blood, taken on day 0 of AZD1222 vaccination. The receptors come from an adult in good health.

The CDR3 loop is CASSQDWGSNSPLHF. CDR3 in DNA: TGCGCCAGCAGCCAAGACTGGGGGAGCAATTCACCCCTCCACTTT. V gene TRBV4-1 combines with J gene TRBJ1-6; D might be TRBD1 (5 bases). This CDR3 is 15 amino acids long. Trimming removed 0 bases from V and 7 bases from J, with 10 bases in between. Germline values: CDR1 MGHRA, CDR2 YSYEKL.

The chain recombines TRBV6-5 with TRBJ2-5; unclear D gene. The V gene's germline CDR1 is MNHEY and CDR2 SVGAGI. The germline V and J ends were trimmed by 2 bases and 4 bases, with 5 bases remaining between them. The CDR3 length is 12 residues. DNA for the CDR3: TGTGCCAGCAGTTACGGGTCAGAGACCCAGTACTTC. Its protein product is CASSYGSETQYF.

The chain is built from TRBV6-2 or TRBV6-3 and TRBJ1-2; TRBD1 aligns across 7 bases. From germline, CDR1 is MNHEY and CDR2 SVGEGT. J lost 8 bases, V lost 5 bases, and 5 bases had no gene match. This CDR3 contains 12 residues. CDR3 bases: TGTGCCAGCAGTCGAGACAGGGTCGGCTACACCTTC. Amino acid sequence: CASSRDRVGYTF.

V is TRBV19 and J is TRBJ1-4; weak D call: TRBD1 (5 bases). This CDR3 has 14 residues. V was clipped by 4 bases and J by 8 bases, with 14 bases between them. Germline V gene sequence: CDR1 LNHDA, CDR2 SQIVND (reference sequence). CDR3: CASSTPGAEEKLFF. CDR3 DNA sequence: TGTGCCAGTAGTACCCCCGGGGCGGAAGAAAAACTGTTTTTT.

V usage is TRBV4-1 and J usage is TRBJ2-2; 11 bases map to TRBD2. The length of the CDR3 is 17 residues. V was pared by 4 bases and J by 7 bases, with 11 bases of the junction left unmatched. The germline V gene has CDR1 MGHRA and CDR2 YSYEKL. As DNA, the CDR3 is TGCGCCAGCAGCCCTACGACTAGCGGGGAACGAGTCGGGGAGCTGTTTTTT. It translates to CASSPTTSGERVGELFF.

The chain uses TRBV7-9 and TRBJ2-3, with 7 bases lining up with TRBD1. CDR3 size: 15 residues. J gave up 6 bases and V 5 bases, and 11 bases lay outside the gene matches. Per germline, CDR1 SEHNR and CDR2 FQNEAQ (reference sequence). CDR3 sequence reads: CASSGSTGEHDTQYF. The CDR3 region has the DNA TGTGCCAGCAGCGGATCTACAGGGGAACACGATACGCAGTATTTT.

The chain recombines TRBV29-1 with TRBJ2-1, with 12 positions matching TRBD2. V trimming: 7 bases; J trimming: 8 bases; junction bases outside the gene matches: 9. Looked up from germline, CDR1 is SQVTM and CDR2 is ANQGSEA. There are 14 residues in the CDR3. CDR3 residues: CSGHGLAGRDEQFF. CDR3 DNA sequence: TGCAGCGGACATGGACTAGCGGGGCGGGATGAGCAGTTCTTC.

The V and J genes are TRBV27 and TRBJ2-2; perhaps TRBD2 as D (5 bases). Trimming left V 6 bases short and J 5 bases short, with 16 bases between. Germline assignment: CDR1 MNHEY and CDR2 SMNVEV (reference sequence). The CDR3 length is 15 residues. CDR3 loop: CASRREGRGTGELFF. DNA of the CDR3: TGTGCCAGCAGACGTGAAGGACGCGGGACCGGGGAGCTGTTTTTT.

The chain links TRBV7-9 to TRBJ2-5, with D unresolved. The CDR3 loop spans 12 amino acids. Trimming pared 5 bases from V and 2 bases from J, leaving 6 bases between. CDR1 and CDR2 (germline): SEHNR, FQNEAQ (reference sequence). The CDR3 spells CASSPVQETQYF. The CDR3 DNA reads TGTGCCAGCAGCCCTGTTCAAGAGACCCAGTACTTC. Supplemented by reference TRBV7-9 and TRBJ2-5, the full variable domain reads DTGVSQNPRHKITKRGQNVTFRCDPISEHNRLYWYRQTLGQGPEFLTYFQNEAQLEKSRLLSDRFSAERPKGSFSTLEIQRTEQGDSAMYLCASSPVQETQYFGPGTRLLVL.

This clone came up once. This chain links TRBV28 with TRBJ2-5; D gene unclear. The length of the CDR3 is 13 residues. Trimming removed 1 base at V and 2 bases at J, with 5 bases between. The germline gives CDR1 MDHEN, CDR2 SYDVKM. The CDR3, as DNA: TGTGCCAGCAGTTTATCACGTCAAGAGACCCAGTACTTC. Its translation: CASSLSRQETQYF.

The J gene is TRBJ1-2, the V gene TRBV30; D gene ambiguous. CDR1 is GTSNPN and CDR2 is SVGIG in the germline V gene (reference sequence). With 2 bases removed from V and 4 bases from J, the gap between germline ends came to 20 bases. There are 16 residues in the CDR3. CDR3 in DNA: TGTGCCTGGAGTCCAGTTATCTTCTCCTTGCCCTATGGCTACACCTTC. Its translation: CAWSPVIFSLPYGYTF.

V is TRBV7-9 and J is TRBJ2-7; a possible D gene is TRBD1 (5 bases). The CDR3 sequence is 15 residues long. Looked up from germline, CDR1 is SEHNR and CDR2 is FQNEAQ (reference sequence). Trimming stripped 1 base from V and 0 bases from J, with 10 bases between. CDR3 region: CASSLEAGNSYEQYF. CDR3 nucleotide sequence: TGTGCCAGCAGCTTAGAGGCAGGGAACTCCTACGAGCAGTACTTC.

The CDR3 nucleotides are TGCAGCGTTGCTACGACAGGGGGTACCTATGGCTACACCTTC. It encodes CSVATTGGTYGYTF. This chain joins TRBV29-1 and TRBJ1-2; 9 positions agree with TRBD1. Trimming cost V 4 bases and J 4 bases; bases outside gene matches: 7. CDR3 size: 14 residues. The germline CDR1 and CDR2 sequences are SQVTM and ANQGSEA.

The chain employs TRBV5-1 and TRBJ2-3, with TRBD2 as a possible D gene (5 bases). There are 15 residues in the CDR3. Trimming pared 1 base from V and 1 base from J, leaving 10 bases between. Looked up from germline, CDR1 is SGHRS and CDR2 is YFSETQ. The DNA of the CDR3 is TGCGCCAGCAGCTTGCGGGGTGTCGGCACAGATACGCAGTATTTT. It translates to CASSLRGVGTDTQYF.

This chain links TRBV19 with TRBJ1-5, with 9 bases identical to TRBD1. The germline V gene encodes CDR1 LNHDA and CDR2 SQIVND (reference sequence). This CDR3 has 15 residues. The V and J ends lost 7 bases and 4 bases, in that order; junction bases with no gene match: 8. The CDR3 DNA reads as TGTGCCAGTACCCCCACAGGGGGCGGGAATCAGCCCCAGCATTTT. Residues: CASTPTGGGNQPQHF.